A selection of T cell receptor beta chains follows, all from one sample in a study of CD8+ T cells in alopecia areata. The data were produced by immunoSEQ multiplex PCR, yet TCRdb's version contains in-frame clones alone and is incomplete. The sample carries approximately 190,000 clones, roughly 64% recorded once. Material: CD4+ T cells sorted from blood, obtained at week 24, from a patient treated with tofacitinib. All receptors come from a human donor with alopecia areata. The conserved cysteine and the conserved F or W are not part of the CDR3 here. The order of the fields is CDR3 protein, V gene, D gene, clone size, J gene. The D gene is left open where the match is weak. The listing skips clone size in some rows; elsewhere it reads once, few, many or a size class.

CDR3: ASSQDLLAGTADTQY; V: TRBV4-3; D: TRBD2; size: -; J: TRBJ2-3
CDR3: SVGRTNEKLF; V: TRBV29-1; D: -; size: -; J: TRBJ1-4
CDR3: AISVGGSQETQY; V: TRBV10-3; D: TRBD2; size: -; J: TRBJ2-5
CDR3: ASSAGTSGGKSGETQY; V: TRBV11-2; D: TRBD2; size: -; J: TRBJ2-5
CDR3: ASSGGQAAQY; V: TRBV5-1; D: TRBD1; size: -; J: TRBJ2-5
CDR3: SAEVGGVQF; V: TRBV29-1; D: TRBD2; size: few; J: TRBJ2-1
CDR3: ASSRDNYEQY; V: TRBV2; D: -; size: -; J: TRBJ2-7
CDR3: ASSPSGHTEAF; V: TRBV5-1; D: -; size: few; J: TRBJ1-1
CDR3: ASSLVPGSGRRTGELF; V: TRBV7-2; D: TRBD2; size: once; J: TRBJ2-2
CDR3: ASSHTGQGISYEQY; V: TRBV4-1; D: TRBD1; size: few; J: TRBJ2-7
CDR3: ASSVKAGGTYEQY; V: TRBV10-2; D: TRBD2; size: few; J: TRBJ2-7
CDR3: ASSQEGRVYEQY; V: TRBV4-1; D: -; size: -; J: TRBJ2-7
CDR3: ASSFSWSSYEQY; V: TRBV7-2; D: -; size: few; J: TRBJ2-7
CDR3: ASSQSIGQLSGANVLT; V: TRBV23-1; D: -; size: -; J: TRBJ2-6
CDR3: ASSPGAGGTGYEQY; V: TRBV7-2; D: -; size: -; J: TRBJ2-7
CDR3: ASSWGTGDRY; V: TRBV5-1; D: -; size: -; J: TRBJ2-5
CDR3: ASSGGRGAF; V: TRBV25-1; D: -; size: -; J: TRBJ1-1
CDR3: ASIWEKATQY; V: TRBV2; D: -; size: -; J: TRBJ2-5
CDR3: ASSPGQGEKEQY; V: TRBV18; D: TRBD1; size: -; J: TRBJ2-7
CDR3: ASSAGKNYGYT; V: TRBV9; D: -; size: few; J: TRBJ1-2
CDR3: ASSSDAGATEAF; V: TRBV5-1; D: -; size: few; J: TRBJ1-1
CDR3: AWSPPGLAGSNEQF; V: TRBV30; D: TRBD2; size: -; J: TRBJ2-1
CDR3: ASSAGLYNEQF; V: TRBV5-6; D: -; size: once; J: TRBJ2-1
CDR3: ASSGFSFGELF; V: TRBV25-1; D: -; size: -; J: TRBJ2-2
CDR3: AISGTRGNEQF; V: TRBV10-3; D: TRBD2; size: -; J: TRBJ2-1
CDR3: AWTSGSTSF; V: TRBV30; D: TRBD2; size: -; J: TRBJ2-1
CDR3: ASSWQGPPFHGYT; V: TRBV27; D: -; size: -; J: TRBJ1-2
CDR3: ASSRTGIQY; V: TRBV19; D: -; size: few; J: TRBJ2-4
CDR3: SVEDRARSTNYGYT; V: TRBV29-1; D: -; size: once; J: TRBJ1-2
CDR3: ASSPVSSQETQY; V: TRBV7-2; D: -; size: -; J: TRBJ2-5
CDR3: ASSQGGQAGGEAF; V: TRBV4-1; D: TRBD1; size: -; J: TRBJ1-1
CDR3: ASYEEIGDEQF; V: TRBV28; D: -; size: few; J: TRBJ2-1
CDR3: ASRMNRLSSYEQY; V: TRBV5-6; D: -; size: -; J: TRBJ2-7
CDR3: ASSRDREGNEQF; V: TRBV5-4; D: -; size: -; J: TRBJ2-1
CDR3: SVAEGLNEKLF; V: TRBV29-1; D: -; size: -; J: TRBJ1-4
CDR3: ASSLGGSETTEAF; V: TRBV5-1; D: -; size: -; J: TRBJ1-1
CDR3: ATSRDRGVSYGYT; V: TRBV15; D: -; size: -; J: TRBJ1-2
CDR3: ASSLAVGSLGELF; V: TRBV7-2; D: -; size: -; J: TRBJ2-2
CDR3: SVERERGYTDTQY; V: TRBV29-1; D: TRBD2; size: -; J: TRBJ2-3
CDR3: ASSLLTSGPREQY; V: TRBV28; D: TRBD2; size: -; J: TRBJ2-7
CDR3: AISGGSPNGEQF; V: TRBV10-3; D: -; size: few; J: TRBJ2-1
CDR3: ASSFGGGYEQY; V: TRBV25-1; D: -; size: -; J: TRBJ2-7
CDR3: ASSLVAGMGNEQF; V: TRBV5-1; D: TRBD2; size: -; J: TRBJ2-1
CDR3: SVSPQGINYGYT; V: TRBV29-1; D: -; size: -; J: TRBJ1-2
CDR3: ASTQGRSTDTQY; V: TRBV7-8; D: -; size: few; J: TRBJ2-3
CDR3: ASSGTGDTEAF; V: TRBV9; D: TRBD1; size: -; J: TRBJ1-1